This T cell receptor (beta chain) was documented in a study of Ad26.COV2.S vaccination and SARS-CoV-2 variants. Looking at the study overall: Ad26.COV2.S shots went into the muscle once or twice, 56 days apart. Study-wide points: Those who received vaccine or placebo ended up with similar non-spike TCR breadth. Substantial breadth was reported for post-vaccination spike-specific CD8+ and CD4+ T cells.

Treatment in this sample: 19 received Ad26.COV2.S at low or high dose, single or two shots; about 5 received placebo; per-sample allocation not given. The investigators took samples on day 63 after the first vaccine or placebo injection. An adult donor aged 18-55 years was enrolled in Boston. A remark on this clone: What it binds is not known.

Sequenced by immunoSEQ multiplex PCR; TCRdb stores in-frame clones only, minus some. The profile shows about 370,000 clones, 88% of them singletons. Looked up from germline, CDR1 is SNHLY and CDR2 is FYNNEI. This CDR3 has 15 amino acids. V trimming: 4 bases; J trimming: 10 bases; junction bases outside the gene matches: 9. Sequences were derived from peripheral blood, sampled in a trial of Ad26.COV2.S vaccine versus placebo. The source of this sequence is a person between 18 and 65 years old who received the Ad26.COV2.S COVID-19 vaccine or a placebo. The rearrangement uses TRBV2 and TRBJ1-6; 8 bases map to TRBD1. The CDR3 DNA sequence: TGTGCCAGCAGTGCGGTGCAGGGGGCTCGATCACCCCTCCACTTT. As protein: CASSAVQGARSPLHF.